These 9 T cell receptor beta chains were all obtained from the same sample, sequenced in a study of blood T cell repertoires in COVID-19. The protocol was immunoSEQ multiplex PCR, while the TCRdb copy is restricted to in-frame clones and leaves out a portion. In the table there are 57,000 or so clones, around 81% of which are singletons. Sequencing used peripheral blood. Source of these receptors: a man aged 65 to 85 with acute or convalescent COVID-19.

This sequence joins TRBV6-5 and TRBJ2-1; 7 bases fit TRBD2. Looked up from germline, CDR1 is MNHEY and CDR2 is SVGAGI. V was pared by 2 bases and J by 7 bases, with 11 bases of the junction left unmatched. This CDR3 contains 16 residues. This CDR3 is CASSYAAREGSNEQFF. CDR3 sequence (DNA): TGTGCCAGCAGTTACGCGGCCAGGGAGGGAAGTAATGAGCAGTTCTTC.

The genes are TRBV20-1 and TRBJ1-1; D might be TRBD1 (5 bases). The CDR3 is made up of 12 amino acids. V lost 3 bases to trimming and J lost 1 base, with 6 bases between them. Germline V lookup: CDR1 DFQATT, CDR2 SNEGSKA (reference sequence). Here the CDR3 reads CSASDRNTEAFF. In DNA form, the CDR3 reads TGCAGTGCTAGTGACAGGAACACTGAAGCTTTCTTT.

This clone has only one observation. The chain carries TRBV5-1 and TRBJ2-1; tentative D call: TRBD2 (7 bases). Germline loops: CDR1 SGHRS, CDR2 YFSETQ. The CDR3 sequence is 16 residues long. The germline V and J ends were trimmed by 4 bases and 3 bases, with 17 bases remaining between them. CDR3 region: CASSGAYGGLYNEQFF. DNA for the CDR3: TGCGCCAGCAGCGGGGCTTACGGGGGGCTCTACAATGAGCAGTTCTTC.

The chain carries TRBV7-6 and TRBJ2-7, with TRBD2 identical over 7 bases. The CDR3 totals 11 residues. The junction had 1 base not matched to a gene; V was cut back by 4 bases and J by 7 bases. Germline CDR1 reads SGHVS; CDR2 reads FNYEAQ. The CDR3 DNA is TGTGCCAGCAGCTCCGGGGGGGAGCAGTACTTC. Translating it yields CASSSGGEQYF.

Details on this clone: The same CDR3 also results from other DNA sequences found in this sample. CDR3 sequence reads: CASSLAGSGANVLTF. In DNA form, the CDR3 reads TGCGCCAGCAGCTTAGCGGGCTCTGGGGCCAACGTCCTGACTTTC. The J gene is TRBJ2-6, the V gene TRBV5-1, with D possibly TRBD2 on 6 matching bases. V lost 2 bases and J 0 bases, leaving 6 bases between the germline ends. This CDR3 is built from 15 residues. Germline loops: CDR1 SGHRS, CDR2 YFSETQ.

The J gene is TRBJ2-5, the V gene TRBV28, with TRBD2 matching 8 bases. With V trimmed by 5 bases and J by 3 bases, 8 bases remained unmatched. In germline, CDR1 is MDHEN, CDR2 SYDVKM. This CDR3 comprises 15 residues. The DNA for the CDR3 is TGTGCCAGCAGTAGTAATGGGCGGGGGGAAGAGACCCAGTACTTC. Its translation is CASSSNGRGEETQYF. Full variable domain (rest looked up from reference TRBV28 and TRBJ2-5): DVKVTQSSRYLVKRTGEKVFLECVQDMDHENMFWYRQDPGLGLRLIYFSYDVKMKEKGDIPEGYSVSREKKERFSLILESASTNQTSMYLCASSSNGRGEETQYFGPGTRLLVL.

The V call is TRBV29-1, the J call TRBJ2-1; 7 nucleotides line up with TRBD2. Trimming at V came to 4 bases and at J to 4 bases, leaving 7 bases not matched to a gene. CDR1 and CDR2 (germline): SQVTM, ANQGSEA. The length of the CDR3 is 14 residues. The CDR3 coding sequence is TGCAGCGTTGTGGCTAGCGGATTATACAATGAGCAGTTCTTC. This sequence encodes CSVVASGLYNEQFF.

V gene TRBV10-3 combines with J gene TRBJ2-1, with 7 bases matching TRBD2. The germline V gene has CDR1 ENHRY and CDR2 SYGVKD. Trimming cost V 9 bases and J 7 bases; bases outside gene matches: 15. The CDR3 spans 15 residues. CDR3 nucleotide sequence: TGTGCCATTTCTAACCAGGCGGGAGTAGGAAATGAGCAGTTCTTC. It is translated as CAISNQAGVGNEQFF.

The rearrangement uses TRBV18 and TRBJ1-2; D is unclear. Deletions cut 4 bases from V and 0 bases from J, with 6 bases between. The CDR3 runs 13 residues. Germline values: CDR1 KGHSH, CDR2 LQKENI. The CDR3 bases are TGTGCCAGCTCACTTACATCTAACTATGGCTACACCTTC. It is translated as CASSLTSNYGYTF. Variable domain in full (rest from reference TRBV18 and TRBJ1-2): NAGVMQNPRHLVRRRGQEARLRCSPMKGHSHVYWYRQLPEEGLKFMVYLQKENIIDESGMPKERFSAEFPKEGPSILRIQQVVRGDSAAYFCASSLTSNYGYTFGSGTRLTVV.